Given below is one T cell receptor (beta chain) in context. The data derive from a study of blood T cell repertoires in COVID-19. For the study at large: Samples came from the United States, Italy and Spain, spanning acute and convalescent COVID-19. T cells, B-cell-depleted T cells, or PBMCs provided the cDNA or gDNA that served as material.

The CDR3 is 14 residues long. Germline CDR1 LGHDT, CDR2 YNNKEL (reference sequence). V was cut by 1 base and J by 7 bases, with 11 bases left in between. Per the original methods: Reference gene primer amplification yielded estimated nucleated cell counts. TCRdb's copy holds only in-frame clones and misses some; the assay was immunoSEQ multiplex PCR. V and J calls and clone size follow that table, whereas D and trimming were derived from the DNA. The sample has some 700,000 clones; more than 80% are singletons. The source material was peripheral blood. This TCR was sampled from a woman under 30 with acute or convalescent COVID-19. This chain uses TRBV3-1 (or the pseudogene TRBV3-2) with TRBJ1-5; weak D call: TRBD1 (5 bases). In DNA form, the CDR3 reads TGTGCCAGCAGCCAAGGGGCAGGGTGGCAGCCCCAGCATTTT. Translating gives CASSQGAGWQPQHF.